These 13 T cell receptor beta chains were sequenced from one sample in a study of stem cell transplantation in POMP-related autoinflammatory disease. Libraries were prepared by immunoSEQ multiplex PCR; TCRdb keeps only in-frame clonotypes and omits some of them. The sample carries over 30,000 clones, 88% recorded once. Sequences were derived from CD4+ T cells from PBMCs, sampled before stem cell transplantation. The receptor set was obtained from a human donor with POMP-related autoinflammation and immune dysregulation (PRAID).

V usage is TRBV6-5 and J usage is TRBJ1-1; D call uncertain. The germline V and J ends were trimmed by 6 bases and 7 bases, with 9 bases remaining between them. The CDR3 has 11 amino acids. Germline lookup yields CDR1 MNHEY and CDR2 SVGAGI. This CDR3 reads CASSKTGEAFF. CDR3 nucleotides: TGTGCCAGCAGCAAAACGGGTGAAGCTTTCTTT.

The V and J genes are TRBV10-3 and TRBJ2-7, with no clear D. This CDR3 is built from 14 residues. Germline V gene sequence: CDR1 ENHRY, CDR2 SYGVKD. The ends were cut back, 0 bases at V and 6 bases at J, with 12 bases in the middle. The CDR3 loop reads CAISESVLLGEQYF. The CDR3 nucleotides are TGTGCCATCAGTGAGTCGGTATTACTTGGCGAGCAGTACTTC.

The rearrangement uses TRBV5-6 and TRBJ2-7, with 8 bases fitting TRBD2. V dropped 2 bases and J dropped 5; count of bases not matched to a gene: 3. The length of the CDR3 is 13 residues. Germline values: CDR1 SGHDT, CDR2 YYEEEE. CDR3 sequence reads: CASSFGTRDEQYF. The CDR3 region has the DNA TGTGCCAGCAGCTTTGGGACTAGGGACGAGCAGTACTTC.

This sequence joins TRBV10-3 and TRBJ2-7, with D unclear. Trimming cost V 2 bases and J 1 base, with 6 bases left between them. Germline V lookup: CDR1 ENHRY, CDR2 SYGVKD. This CDR3 contains 13 residues. The CDR3 DNA reads TGTGCCATCAGTGAGGGGAAATCCTACGAGCAGTACTTC. This gives the protein CAISEGKSYEQYF.

This clone has a handful of counts. V is TRBV6-5 and J is TRBJ1-3; TRBD1 aligns across 8 bases. The CDR3 has 15 residues. Germline V gene lookup returns CDR1 MNHEY and CDR2 SVGAGI. Unmatched junction bases numbered 4, after V lost 4 bases and J lost 2 bases. CDR3 sequence: CASSWTGSPGNTIYF. Written as DNA, the CDR3 is TGTGCCAGCAGTTGGACAGGGAGCCCTGGAAACACCATATATTTT.

The rearrangement links TRBV28 to TRBJ2-7; D ambiguous. V lost 5 bases and J 6 bases, leaving 11 bases between the germline ends. Germline V gene data show CDR1 as MDHEN and CDR2 as SYDVKM. The CDR3 is 12 residues long. The chain's CDR3 is CASSLEVGEQYF. The CDR3 coding sequence is TGTGCCAGCAGTCTCGAGGTAGGCGAGCAGTACTTC. The whole variable domain, remainder taken from reference TRBV28 and TRBJ2-7, is DVKVTQSSRYLVKRTGEKVFLECVQDMDHENMFWYRQDPGLGLRLIYFSYDVKMKEKGDIPEGYSVSREKKERFSLILESASTNQTSMYLCASSLEVGEQYFGPGTRLTVT.

The rearrangement joins TRBV6-5 to TRBJ1-3; possible D gene TRBD1, 6 bases. V was pared by 6 bases and J by 0 bases, with 12 bases between. Germline V CDR1 and CDR2: MNHEY, SVGAGI. This CDR3 is 15 amino acids long. As DNA, the CDR3 is TGTGCCAGCAGGCGACAGGCCCTCTCTGGAAACACCATATATTTT. Amino acid sequence: CASRRQALSGNTIYF.

This chain joins TRBV7-8 and TRBJ2-3, with TRBD2 matching over 11 bases. The CDR3 contains 18 residues. The V gene's germline CDR1 is SGHVS and CDR2 FQNEAQ. Trimming removed 5 bases from V and 5 bases from J; junction bases left unmatched: 15. The CDR3 nucleotides are TGTGCCAGCAGCCGCCGCCCGCAGGGACTAGCGGCTCGAGATACGCAGTATTTT. Its protein product is CASSRRPQGLAARDTQYF.

The chain combines TRBV19 with TRBJ1-2, with 7 bases that match TRBD1. The CDR3 length is 14 residues. With V trimmed by 6 bases and J by 4 bases, 8 bases remained unmatched. CDR1 and CDR2 from the germline V gene are LNHDA and SQIVND (reference sequence). For the CDR3, the DNA is TGTGCCAGTAGGTTCCGGGAGGGGGCCTATGGCTACACCTTC. This translates into CASRFREGAYGYTF.

CDR3 coding DNA: TGTGCCAGCAGCGTAGATAACAGGTTGGGTGAAAAACTGTTTTTT. Its translation: CASSVDNRLGEKLFF. V gene TRBV9 combines with J gene TRBJ1-4, with D tentatively TRBD1 (5 bases). This CDR3 contains 15 residues. Germline assignment: CDR1 SGDLS and CDR2 YYNGEE. V gave up 0 bases and J gave up 7 bases, with 13 bases separating them.

This clone appeared a few times. The rearrangement joins TRBV28 to TRBJ2-2; D call uncertain. Germline assignment: CDR1 MDHEN and CDR2 SYDVKM. This CDR3 spans 12 amino acids. V was cut by 7 bases and J by 0 bases, with 3 bases left in between. The CDR3 sequence is CASIANTGELFF. CDR3 bases: TGTGCCAGCATCGCGAACACCGGGGAGCTGTTTTTT.

J is TRBJ1-6 and V is TRBV7-9, with a possible D match to TRBD1 (5 bases). Between the trimmed V and J ends, which lost 5 bases and 8 bases, there was a span of 19 bases. The CDR3 loop spans 16 amino acids. Germline values: CDR1 SEHNR, CDR2 FQNEAQ (reference sequence). The CDR3 is CASSLHGSGPYSPLHF. In DNA form, the CDR3 reads TGTGCCAGCAGCCTACATGGTTCGGGGCCCTATTCACCCCTCCACTTT.

This chain joins TRBV5-1 and TRBJ1-1, with D maybe TRBD1 (6 bases). Deletions cut 3 bases from V and 0 bases from J, with 9 bases between. Germline CDR1 SGHRS, CDR2 YFSETQ. The CDR3 is made up of 14 amino acids. The CDR3 nucleotides read TGCGCCAGCAGCTCTAGGGGGGTGAACACTGAAGCTTTCTTT. The encoded protein is CASSSRGVNTEAFF.